The clone carrying this T cell receptor beta chain occurred many times. The antigen is not known. This entry belongs to a study of metastatic and nonmetastatic thyroid tumors. Overall study: Blood and tumor or nodule tissue repertoires from malignant and benign thyroid patients were compared. Broader study findings: Benign nodules reportedly had significantly lower TCR beta diversity than malignant thyroid tumors in blood and tumor.

Original methodology: The study built a papillary thyroid cancer distant-metastasis classifier from CDR3 differences across clinicopathological groups. TCRdb re-called clones from the PCR reads using MiXCR. TCRdb's processing, not the authors' own work, is the source of the V and J calls. Of 21,000 or so clones listed, around 17% were seen once; the top ten hold roughly 21%. Patients had received no treatment of any kind before thyroid surgery. Germline V CDR1 and CDR2: SNHLY, FYNNEI. The CDR3 has 16 amino acids. The V gene lost 1 base and the J gene lost 2 bases, with 14 bases spanning the gap. Sample: blood. The chain carries TRBV2 and TRBJ2-5; D not resolved. The receptor was derived from a male donor with papillary thyroid cancer or a benign thyroid nodule (not recorded which). Some clones in this sample may be carry-over from other donors' samples. This CDR3 reads CASSEGPVPLQETQYF. In DNA form, the CDR3 reads TGTGCCAGCAGTGAAGGGCCGGTCCCACTACAAGAGACCCAGTACTTC.